The 3 T cell receptor beta chains presented below share a single source sample, sequenced in a study of glioma-infiltrating T cells after dendritic cell vaccination. Only in-frame clones appear in the TCRdb table, and some are missing; sequencing was by immunoSEQ multiplex PCR. The sample has 90,000 to 95,000 clones, 80% to 90% seen once. The sample's time point: after dendritic cell vaccination, including at tumor progression/relapse. The material was blood, obtained after dendritic cell vaccination. The receptors originated from a human donor with glioblastoma.

The CDR3 loop is CASSVEGGGGINEQFF. The DNA for the CDR3 is TGTGCCAGCAGCGTAGAAGGCGGGGGGGGAATCAATGAGCAGTTCTTC. The V call is TRBV9, the J call TRBJ2-1, with 9 bases that match TRBD2. The V gene's germline CDR1 is SGDLS and CDR2 YYNGEE. The CDR3 spans 16 residues. V shed 0 bases, J shed 6 bases, and the junction held 7 bases outside the gene matches. The complete variable domain, with remaining parts taken from reference TRBV9 and TRBJ2-1, reads DSGVTQTPKHLITATGQRVTLRCSPRSGDLSVYWYQQSLDQGLQFLIQYYNGEERAKGNILERFSAQQFPDLHSELNLSSLELGDSALYFCASSVEGGGGINEQFFGPGTRLTVL.

The CDR3, as DNA: TGTGCCAGCAGCTGGCCGGGACAGGGATGGGGTGAGCAGTTCTTC. Its protein product is CASSWPGQGWGEQFF. This sequence joins TRBV5-4 and TRBJ2-1, with TRBD1 identical over 9 bases. The length of the CDR3 is 15 residues. Germline CDR1 SGHNT, CDR2 YYREEE (reference sequence). With V trimmed by 3 bases and J by 9 bases, 10 bases remained unmatched.

The J gene is TRBJ2-1, the V gene TRBV7-3; TRBD2 matches at 11 bases. This CDR3 comprises 15 residues. The V and J ends lost 4 bases and 6 bases, in that order; junction bases with no gene match: 5. Germline lookup yields CDR1 SGHTA and CDR2 FQGTGA. CDR3 bases: TGTGCCAGCAGCTCCGGGACTAGCGGCTTCAATGAGCAGTTCTTC. Protein: CASSSGTSGFNEQFF.